Listed below are T cell receptor beta chains from one sample, sequenced in a study of tumor and adjacent non-tumor tissue in lung cancer. TCRdb processed the multiplex PCR reads anew with MiXCR; each CDR3 protein has one entry. This table holds around 86,000 distinct CDR3 sequences, over 60% found once. The sequencing sample was made of lung tumor tissue. The receptors shown here come from a woman aged 35 to 49 with non-small cell lung cancer. Both conserved end residues are part of each CDR3. D genes are given only for firm matches. Some rows mark clone size as missing; the rest say once, few, many or name a class of expanded clone.

j_gene: TRBJ2-7; d_gene: TRBD1; v_gene: TRBV13; abundance: many; len: 14; CDR3nt: TGTGCCAGCAGCTCTCGGGGACAGTTCTACGAGCAGTACTTC; CDR3aa: CASSSRGQFYEQYF
j_gene: TRBJ2-3; d_gene: NA; v_gene: TRBV5-6; abundance: once; len: 15; CDR3nt: TGTGCAAGCAACTGCCAGGTGGAGATTTTAGATACGCAGTATTTT; CDR3aa: CASNCQVEILDTQYF
j_gene: TRBJ2-2; d_gene: TRBD2; v_gene: TRBV28; abundance: many; len: 16; CDR3nt: TGTGCCAGCAGCCAGCCAGCGGGACGATCAACCGGGGAGCTGTTTTTT; CDR3aa: CASSQPAGRSTGELFF
j_gene: TRBJ1-6; d_gene: NA; v_gene: TRBV7-9; abundance: many; len: 14; CDR3nt: TGTGCCAGCAGCTCCGGCAGTTCTAATTCACCCCTCCACTTT; CDR3aa: CASSSGSSNSPLHF
j_gene: TRBJ2-3; d_gene: TRBD2; v_gene: TRBV12-3/TRBV12-4; abundance: NA; len: 15; CDR3nt: TGTGCCAGCGGCATAGCGGGGGGAAACACAGATACGCAGTATTTT; CDR3aa: CASGIAGGNTDTQYF
j_gene: TRBJ2-6; d_gene: NA; v_gene: TRBV6-5; abundance: NA; len: 18; CDR3nt: TGTGCCAGTAGTTACTCCCTCCCAAGGGGATTCGGGGCCAACGTCCTGACTTTC; CDR3aa: CASSYSLPRGFGANVLTF
j_gene: TRBJ2-2; d_gene: NA; v_gene: TRBV7-9; abundance: few; len: 14; CDR3nt: TGTGCCAGCAGAAGGGGCGCTAACACCGGGGAGCTGTTTTTT; CDR3aa: CASRRGANTGELFF
j_gene: TRBJ2-7; d_gene: NA; v_gene: TRBV6-6; abundance: once; len: 12; CDR3nt: TGTGCCAGCAGTTACTCCTATGTCGAGCAGTACTTC; CDR3aa: CASSYSYVEQYF
j_gene: TRBJ1-1; d_gene: NA; v_gene: TRBV11-2; abundance: once; len: 15; CDR3nt: TGTACCGGCAGCTCAACCCGGGGGGTTGAGACTGAAGCTTTCTTT; CDR3aa: CTGSSTRGVETEAFF
j_gene: TRBJ2-7; d_gene: TRBD2; v_gene: TRBV4-1; abundance: NA; len: 15; CDR3nt: TGCGCCATCAGCCAAACTAGCGGAGGGGCACAAGAGCAGTATTTC; CDR3aa: CAISQTSGGAQEQYF
j_gene: TRBJ2-2; d_gene: TRBD2; v_gene: TRBV20-1; abundance: few; len: 15; CDR3nt: TGCGGTGCGCAGACTAGCGGGGGGCCTGGCGGGGAGCTGTTTTTT; CDR3aa: CGAQTSGGPGGELFF
j_gene: TRBJ2-3; d_gene: NA; v_gene: TRBV6-6; abundance: medium-sized; len: 14; CDR3nt: TGTGCCAGCAGTTACCTCCGGGACGGCGATACGCAGTATTTT; CDR3aa: CASSYLRDGDTQYF
j_gene: TRBJ2-1; d_gene: NA; v_gene: TRBV11-2; abundance: NA; len: 14; CDR3nt: TGTGCCAGCAGCGTGGCTGGAGTAAACAATGAGCAGTTCTTC; CDR3aa: CASSVAGVNNEQFF
j_gene: TRBJ2-3; d_gene: TRBD1; v_gene: TRBV29-1; abundance: many; len: 15; CDR3nt: TGCAGCGTTGAAATCAGGGGGAGAGGCACAGATACGCAGTATTTT; CDR3aa: CSVEIRGRGTDTQYF
j_gene: TRBJ2-1; d_gene: TRBD2; v_gene: TRBV29-1; abundance: NA; len: 14; CDR3nt: TGTAACGTCCCTCGGGGCGGGAGGTCAGGGGAGCAGTTCTTC; CDR3aa: CNVPRGGRSGEQFF
j_gene: TRBJ2-1; d_gene: NA; v_gene: TRBV11-2; abundance: NA; len: 13; CDR3nt: TGTGCCAGCACCTTAATAGAGGGGAATGAGCAGTTCTTC; CDR3aa: CASTLIEGNEQFF
j_gene: TRBJ1-1; d_gene: TRBD1; v_gene: TRBV11-1; abundance: NA; len: 15; CDR3nt: TGTGCCAGCAGCCACACGGGACAGGGAATCACTGAATCTTTCTTT; CDR3aa: CASSHTGQGITESFF
j_gene: TRBJ1-4; d_gene: NA; v_gene: TRBV28; abundance: NA; len: 12; CDR3nt: TGTGCCAGCAGCTCCCTAGCTGAAAAACTGTTTTTT; CDR3aa: CASSSLAEKLFF
j_gene: TRBJ2-1; d_gene: NA; v_gene: TRBV11-1; abundance: NA; len: 12; CDR3nt: TGTGCCAGCAGCTGCCTTTCCGGGGCTCAGTTCTTC; CDR3aa: CASSCLSGAQFF
j_gene: TRBJ1-5; d_gene: NA; v_gene: TRBV10-3; abundance: few; len: 13; CDR3nt: TGTGCCATCAGTGAGGGGCAGTATCGGCCCCAGCATTTT; CDR3aa: CAISEGQYRPQHF
j_gene: TRBJ2-3; d_gene: TRBD2; v_gene: TRBV29-1; abundance: NA; len: 15; CDR3nt: TGCATGGTTGAAACCGGGACTAGCGGGCTTCGTCCGCAGTATTTT; CDR3aa: CMVETGTSGLRPQYF
j_gene: TRBJ2-6; d_gene: NA; v_gene: TRBV6-5; abundance: NA; len: 15; CDR3nt: TGTGTCAGCAGCTCCACATTCACTGGGGCCAACGTCCTAACTTTC; CDR3aa: CVSSSTFTGANVLTF
j_gene: TRBJ1-2; d_gene: TRBD1; v_gene: TRBV12-3/TRBV12-4; abundance: NA; len: 15; CDR3nt: TGTGCCAGCAGCCCGAGACAGGGGCGGAACTATGACTACATCTTC; CDR3aa: CASSPRQGRNYDYIF
j_gene: TRBJ1-2; d_gene: NA; v_gene: TRBV30; abundance: many; len: 15; CDR3nt: TGTGCCTGTTCCGTGGGTGCAGGGGACGTCTATGGCTACACCTTC; CDR3aa: CACSVGAGDVYGYTF
j_gene: TRBJ2-3; d_gene: NA; v_gene: TRBV7-8; abundance: NA; len: 14; CDR3nt: TGTGCCAGCCTGTGGCGGGGGGACAGAGATACGCAATATTTT; CDR3aa: CASLWRGDRDTQYF
j_gene: TRBJ1-3; d_gene: NA; v_gene: TRBV18; abundance: NA; len: 16; CDR3nt: TGTGCCAGCTCAACCACAGGAGAGGTGACTGGAAACACCATATATTTT; CDR3aa: CASSTTGEVTGNTIYF
j_gene: TRBJ2-5; d_gene: TRBD2; v_gene: TRBV10-3; abundance: NA; len: 15; CDR3nt: TGTGCCATCGGCCTAGCGGGAGTTGCAAAAGAGACCCAGTACTTC; CDR3aa: CAIGLAGVAKETQYF
j_gene: TRBJ1-1; d_gene: NA; v_gene: TRBV4-2; abundance: many; len: 15; CDR3nt: TGTGCCAGCAGCCAGCCACGGACTTCGGGCACTGAAGCTTTCTTT; CDR3aa: CASSQPRTSGTEAFF
j_gene: TRBJ1-1; d_gene: NA; v_gene: TRBV4-2; abundance: NA; len: 16; CDR3nt: TGTACCAGCAGTCAAGATTGGGGTGGATCGCCCACTGAAGCTTTCTTT; CDR3aa: CTSSQDWGGSPTEAFF
j_gene: TRBJ2-3; d_gene: NA; v_gene: TRBV29-1; abundance: NA; len: 13; CDR3nt: TGCAGCGTGGGACTCACTGGTGCGGATACGCAGTATTTT; CDR3aa: CSVGLTGADTQYF
j_gene: TRBJ2-3; d_gene: TRBD2; v_gene: TRBV29-1; abundance: NA; len: 18; CDR3nt: TGCATCGTTGAACCGACCCCCCGACTAGCTGTTAAGACAGATACGCAGTATTTT; CDR3aa: CIVEPTPRLAVKTDTQYF
j_gene: TRBJ2-1; d_gene: TRBD2; v_gene: TRBV7-2; abundance: few; len: 16; CDR3nt: TGTGCCAGCAGCTCTAGAATAGCGGGACTCAACAATGAGCAGTTCTTC; CDR3aa: CASSSRIAGLNNEQFF
j_gene: TRBJ2-7; d_gene: NA; v_gene: TRBV11-1; abundance: NA; len: 15; CDR3nt: TGTACCAGCAGCTTCCGAACAGACGGAGTCTACGAGCAGTGCTTC; CDR3aa: CTSSFRTDGVYEQCF
j_gene: TRBJ1-6; d_gene: NA; v_gene: TRBV30; abundance: many; len: 13; CDR3nt: TGTGCCTGGAGTGAGGGGCAGCGATCACCCCTCCACTTT; CDR3aa: CAWSEGQRSPLHF
j_gene: TRBJ2-5; d_gene: TRBD2; v_gene: TRBV20-1; abundance: few; len: 16; CDR3nt: TGCAGTGCCATCCGACTAGCGGGGGGGCTAGTTGAGACCCAGTACTTC; CDR3aa: CSAIRLAGGLVETQYF
j_gene: TRBJ2-1; d_gene: NA; v_gene: TRBV6-2/TRBV6-3; abundance: medium-sized; len: 11; CDR3nt: TGTGCCAGCGGGAGGCAGGGTTGGCAGTTCTTC; CDR3aa: CASGRQGWQFF
j_gene: TRBJ2-3; d_gene: TRBD1; v_gene: TRBV11-3; abundance: NA; len: 16; CDR3nt: TGTTCCAGCAAACTAAGGACAGGGGGCGCGACAGATATGCAGTATTTT; CDR3aa: CSSKLRTGGATDMQYF
j_gene: TRBJ2-7; d_gene: NA; v_gene: TRBV20-1; abundance: NA; len: 19; CDR3nt: TGCAGTGCTAGAGATATCTTTGTGGGCACGAACGACAAGACTACGGGGCAGTATTTC; CDR3aa: CSARDIFVGTNDKTTGQYF
j_gene: TRBJ2-5; d_gene: TRBD2; v_gene: TRBV20-1; abundance: NA; len: 16; CDR3nt: TGCAGTGCCATCCGACTAGCGGGGGGGCTAGTTGACACCCAGTACTTC; CDR3aa: CSAIRLAGGLVDTQYF
j_gene: TRBJ1-3; d_gene: NA; v_gene: TRBV4-2; abundance: NA; len: 16; CDR3nt: TGTGCCAGCAGCCAAGACCGCGGCAACGCGAGAAACACCATATATTTT; CDR3aa: CASSQDRGNARNTIYF
j_gene: TRBJ2-5; d_gene: NA; v_gene: TRBV5-1; abundance: many; len: 13; CDR3nt: TGCGCCAGCGGAGCGGCAGTACAAGAGACCCAGTACTTC; CDR3aa: CASGAAVQETQYF
j_gene: TRBJ2-7; d_gene: NA; v_gene: TRBV7-9; abundance: many; len: 15; CDR3nt: TGTGCCAGCAGTTTGGGACGGACAGTCTCCTACGAGCAGTACTTC; CDR3aa: CASSLGRTVSYEQYF
j_gene: TRBJ2-7; d_gene: TRBD2; v_gene: TRBV20-1; abundance: many; len: 18; CDR3nt: TGCAGTGCTAGGATGCCGGGACTAGCGGGAGACCTCTCCTACGAGCAGTACTTC; CDR3aa: CSARMPGLAGDLSYEQYF
j_gene: TRBJ2-5; d_gene: TRBD2; v_gene: TRBV20-1; abundance: NA; len: 16; CDR3nt: TGCAGTGCCATCCGACTAGCGGGGGGGCTAGTTGTGACCCAGTACTTC; CDR3aa: CSAIRLAGGLVVTQYF
j_gene: TRBJ2-1; d_gene: TRBD2; v_gene: TRBV5-1; abundance: NA; len: 16; CDR3nt: TGCGCCAGCAGCCCGGACCGGCTAGCGGATACGGATGAGCAGCTCTTC; CDR3aa: CASSPDRLADTDEQLF
j_gene: TRBJ2-5; d_gene: NA; v_gene: TRBV11-2; abundance: NA; len: 14; CDR3nt: TGCGCCAGCAGCTTACGCCTAGATCAAGAGACCCGGTACTTC; CDR3aa: CASSLRLDQETRYF
j_gene: TRBJ2-1; d_gene: TRBD1; v_gene: TRBV11-3; abundance: NA; len: 15; CDR3nt: TGTGCCAGCGGCCCGGGACAGGGATCCTACGATGAGCAGTTCTTC; CDR3aa: CASGPGQGSYDEQFF
j_gene: TRBJ2-3; d_gene: NA; v_gene: TRBV6-6; abundance: NA; len: 16; CDR3nt: TGTGTCGCCTACTCGCGGGATGGGGGTGACACAGATACGCAATATTTT; CDR3aa: CVAYSRDGGDTDTQYF
j_gene: TRBJ2-7; d_gene: NA; v_gene: TRBV6-5; abundance: NA; len: 13; CDR3nt: TGTGCCAGCAGGTTGACAAGGTCCTATGAGCAGTACTTC; CDR3aa: CASRLTRSYEQYF
j_gene: TRBJ1-1; d_gene: NA; v_gene: TRBV12-3/TRBV12-4; abundance: NA; len: 12; CDR3nt: TGTGCCAACAGTTTTCAGGTACTTGAAGCTTTCTTT; CDR3aa: CANSFQVLEAFF